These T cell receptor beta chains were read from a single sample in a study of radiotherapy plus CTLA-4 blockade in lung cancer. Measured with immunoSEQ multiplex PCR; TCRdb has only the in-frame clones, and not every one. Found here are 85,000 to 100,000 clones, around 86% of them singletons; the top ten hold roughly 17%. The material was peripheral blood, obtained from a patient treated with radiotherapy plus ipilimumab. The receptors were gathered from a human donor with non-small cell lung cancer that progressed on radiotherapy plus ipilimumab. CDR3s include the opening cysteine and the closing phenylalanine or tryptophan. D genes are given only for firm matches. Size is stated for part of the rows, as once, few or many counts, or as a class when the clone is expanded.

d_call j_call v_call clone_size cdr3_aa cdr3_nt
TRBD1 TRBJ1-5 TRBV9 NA CASSGGQGNQPQHF TGTGCCAGCAGTGGCGGACAGGGGAATCAGCCCCAGCATTTT
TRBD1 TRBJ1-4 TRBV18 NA CASSPMTGTNEKLFF TGTGCCAGCTCCCCGATGACAGGGACTAATGAAAAACTGTTTTTT
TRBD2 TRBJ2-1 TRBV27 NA CASRLSGGVFF TGTGCCAGCCGACTTAGCGGGGGTGTGTTCTTC
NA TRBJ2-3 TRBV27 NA CASSFAGDHTDTQYF TGTGCCAGCAGTTTCGCCGGGGACCACACAGATACGCAGTATTTT
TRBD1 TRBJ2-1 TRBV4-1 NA CASSQDDRGWDEQFF TGCGCCAGCAGCCAAGACGACAGGGGATGGGATGAGCAGTTCTTC
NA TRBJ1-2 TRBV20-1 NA CSARDLGARTF TGCAGTGCTAGAGACTTGGGGGCGAGGACCTTC
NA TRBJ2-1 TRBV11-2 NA CASSLAGLQDEQFF TGTGCCAGCAGCCTCGCGGGACTTCAGGATGAGCAGTTCTTC
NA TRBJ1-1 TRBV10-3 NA CAISEGGARNTEAFF TGTGCCATCAGTGAAGGGGGGGCCAGGAACACTGAAGCTTTCTTT
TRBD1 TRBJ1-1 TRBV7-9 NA CASSGQGTTEAFF TGTGCCAGCAGTGGACAGGGTACAACTGAAGCTTTCTTT
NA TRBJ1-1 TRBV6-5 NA CATRPTGTTNTEAFF TGTGCCACCAGACCTACCGGGACAACTAACACTGAAGCTTTCTTT
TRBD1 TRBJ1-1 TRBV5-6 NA CASSLVGRGWTEAFF TGTGCCAGCAGCTTGGTGGGCAGGGGGTGGACTGAAGCTTTCTTT
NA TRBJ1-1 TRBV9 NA CASSGTEAFF TGTGCCAGCAGCGGCACTGAAGCTTTCTTT
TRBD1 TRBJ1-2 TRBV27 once CASSATGSIYGYTF TGTGCCAGCAGTGCGACAGGGTCGATCTATGGCTACACCTTC
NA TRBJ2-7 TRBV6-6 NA CASQKGRNEQYF TGTGCCAGCCAAAAGGGGAGAAACGAGCAGTACTTC
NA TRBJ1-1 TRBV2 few CASSERGGRVSEAFF TGTGCCAGCAGTGAACGGGGGGGGCGCGTGTCTGAAGCTTTCTTT
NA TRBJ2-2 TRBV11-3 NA CASSPRLGGTGELFF TGTGCCAGCAGCCCGAGGCTAGGGGGCACCGGGGAGCTGTTTTTT
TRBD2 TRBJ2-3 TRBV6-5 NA CASSYRSGGGIDTQYF TGTGCCAGCAGTTACCGTAGCGGGGGGGGGATAGATACGCAGTATTTT
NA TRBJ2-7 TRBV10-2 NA CASSPDNRIPYEQYF TGCGCCAGCAGTCCTGACAATCGCATTCCCTACGAGCAGTACTTC
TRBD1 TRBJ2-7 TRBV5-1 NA CASSSQGATSYEQYF TGCGCCAGCAGCTCGCAGGGGGCGACTTCCTACGAGCAGTACTTC
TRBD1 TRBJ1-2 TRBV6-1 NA CASTEGARYGYTF TGTGCCAGCACGGAGGGGGCGCGATATGGCTACACCTTC
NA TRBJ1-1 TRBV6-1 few CASPKPHLNTEAFF TGTGCCAGCCCGAAACCACACCTGAACACTGAAGCTTTCTTT
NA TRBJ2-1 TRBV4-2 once CASSQRRGDEQFF TGTGCCAGCAGCCAACGGAGGGGGGATGAGCAGTTCTTC
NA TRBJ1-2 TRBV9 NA CASSTPGYGYTF TGTGCCAGCAGCACCCCAGGGTATGGCTACACCTTC
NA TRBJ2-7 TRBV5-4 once CASSLIGYEQYF TGTGCCAGCAGCTTGATTGGCTACGAGCAGTACTTC
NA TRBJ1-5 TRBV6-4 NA CASSDSKAGNQPQHF TGTGCCAGCAGTGACTCGAAGGCAGGTAATCAGCCCCAGCATTTT
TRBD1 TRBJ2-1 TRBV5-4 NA CASSPPDRGDEQFF TGTGCCAGCAGCCCGCCTGACAGGGGCGATGAGCAGTTCTTC
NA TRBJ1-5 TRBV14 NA CASSQDSNQPQHF TGTGCCAGCAGCCAGGACAGCAATCAGCCCCAGCATTTT
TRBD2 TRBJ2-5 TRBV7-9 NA CASSLRGGTGETQYF TGTGCCAGCAGCCTTCGGGGAGGGACGGGAGAGACCCAGTACTTC
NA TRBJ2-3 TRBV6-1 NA CASSEEEPDTQYF TGTGCCAGCAGTGAAGAAGAGCCAGATACGCAGTATTTT
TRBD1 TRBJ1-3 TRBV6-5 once CASRTVRGHGNTIYF TGTGCCAGCAGGACTGTCAGGGGGCATGGAAACACCATATATTTT
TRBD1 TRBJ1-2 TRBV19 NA CASKESGTGLYGYTF TGTGCCAGTAAGGAATCCGGGACAGGCCTTTATGGCTACACCTTC
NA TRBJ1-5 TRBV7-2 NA CASSNLGGVNQPQHF TGTGCCAGCAGCAACCTAGGCGGAGTTAATCAGCCCCAGCATTTT
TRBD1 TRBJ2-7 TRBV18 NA CASSRDRGGEQYF TGTGCCAGCTCGAGGGACAGGGGGGGAGAGCAGTACTTC
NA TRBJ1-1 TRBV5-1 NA CASSLEGAASAFF TGCGCCAGCAGCTTGGAAGGTGCGGCCTCAGCTTTCTTT
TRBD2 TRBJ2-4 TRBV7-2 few CASSSQTTSGSPHF TGTGCCAGCAGCTCTCAGACGACTAGCGGCTCCCCCCACTTC
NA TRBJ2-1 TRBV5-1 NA CASSSGGGHNEQFF TGCGCCAGCAGCTCCGGCGGGGGCCACAATGAGCAGTTCTTC
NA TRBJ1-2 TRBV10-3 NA CAISYDMDYGYTF TGTGCCATCAGTTACGATATGGACTATGGCTACACCTTC
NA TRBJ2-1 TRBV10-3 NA CAIREGHEQFF TGTGCCATCAGGGAGGGCCATGAGCAGTTCTTC
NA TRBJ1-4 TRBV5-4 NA CASSNDGPNEKLFF TGTGCCAGCAGCAACGACGGACCTAATGAAAAACTGTTTTTT
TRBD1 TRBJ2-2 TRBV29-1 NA CSVTGTGITGELFF TGCAGCGTTACCGGGACAGGGATTACCGGGGAGCTGTTTTTT
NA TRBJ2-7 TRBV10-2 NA CASGATPYEQYF TGCGCCAGCGGGGCGACTCCCTACGAGCAGTACTTC
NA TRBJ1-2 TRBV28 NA CASFAPRGANYGYTF TGTGCCAGCTTCGCCCCACGGGGAGCTAACTATGGCTACACCTTC
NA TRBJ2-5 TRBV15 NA CATSRAQGTQYF TGTGCCACCAGCAGAGCCCAAGGGACCCAGTACTTC
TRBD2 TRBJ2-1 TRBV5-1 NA CASSLRGLAAEESSYNEQFF TGCGCCAGCAGCTTGCGGGGACTAGCGGCCGAGGAGAGCTCCTACAATGAGCAGTTCTTC
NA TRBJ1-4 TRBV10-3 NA CAITSRHRRATNEKLFF TGTGCCATCACTTCCCGACATCGACGGGCAACTAATGAAAAACTGTTTTTT